One sample yielded the 23 T cell receptor beta chains listed below, sequenced in a study of human T cells and chemical hapten exposure. This sample's time point: patch test 3, about 24 weeks after DPC sensitization. Treatment meaning: therapeutic diphenylcyclopropenone sensitization with weekly scalp DPC. MiXCR, run by TCRdb on the RACE reads, gives a single entry per CDR3 protein. Of just over 95,000 distinct CDR3 sequences listed, roughly a quarter were seen once; the top ten hold about a tenth. The sequencing here drew on whole blood, taken in connection with sensitization to the hapten diphenylcyclopropenone (DPC). The receptor set was obtained from a man in his forties with alopecia areata. Some clones in this sample may be carry-over from other donors' samples.

The V and J genes are TRBV29-1 and TRBJ1-1, with a possible D match to TRBD1 (5 bases). With 4 bases removed from V and 2 bases from J, the gap between germline ends came to 8 bases. Looked up from germline, CDR1 is SQVTM and CDR2 is ANQGSEA. The CDR3 is made up of 12 amino acids. The chain's CDR3 is CSVGGSNTEAFF. CDR3 DNA: TGCAGCGTTGGGGGCAGCAACACTGAAGCTTTCTTT.

This clonotype was observed a handful of times. The chain joins TRBV12-3 or TRBV12-4 to TRBJ1-2, with TRBD1 identical over 8 bases. The CDR3 consists of 15 residues. The V gene end was trimmed by 2 bases and the J gene end by 5 bases; junction bases not matched to a gene: 7. CDR3 nucleotide sequence: TGTGCCAGCAGTTTATCAGGGGGCAAGCCTTATGGCTACACCTTC. It specifies CASSLSGGKPYGYTF.

V is TRBV21-1 and J is TRBJ2-4; the D call of TRBD1 is as the table states it, not checked on the DNA. TRBV21-1 is a known pseudogene. The CDR3 is 15 amino acids. CDR3 sequence reads: CASSGGRLAKNIQYF. As DNA, the CDR3 is TGTGCCAGCAGCGGGGGAAGGCTAGCCAAAAACATTCAGTACTTC.

This clonotype was seen ten or more times. The chain carries TRBV20-1 and TRBJ1-5; no reliable D call. V was trimmed by 3 bases and J by 7 bases, leaving 4 bases between them. This CDR3 spans 10 amino acids. Germline-derived CDR1 and CDR2 are DFQATT and SNEGSKA (reference sequence). The CDR3 region is CSASGQPQHF. In DNA, the CDR3 is TGCAGTGCTAGTGGCCAGCCCCAGCATTTT.

A few counts support this clonotype. The CDR3 sequence is CASSFETSGRNTQYF. The CDR3 DNA is TGTGCCAGCAGCTTCGAGACTAGCGGGAGAAATACGCAGTATTTT. The J gene is TRBJ2-3, the V gene TRBV7-8; 12 bases line up with TRBD2. The CDR3 is 15 residues long. Germline-derived CDR1 and CDR2 are SGHVS and FQNEAQ. V was pared by 3 bases and J by 7 bases, with 5 bases of the junction left unmatched.

This clonotype was observed a few times. The chain couples TRBV12-3 or TRBV12-4 to TRBJ1-5; TRBD1 matches at 11 bases. The CDR3 has 14 amino acids. Unmatched junction bases numbered 2, after V lost 4 bases and J lost 6 bases. The CDR3 sequence: CASSWTGGGQPQHF. CDR3 nucleotides: TGTGCCAGCAGTTGGACAGGGGGCGGTCAGCCCCAGCATTTT.

This clonotype was observed a few times. The V call is TRBV18, the J call TRBJ2-1, with 9 bases aligning to TRBD1. V was clipped by 3 bases and J by 4 bases; unmatched bases: 1. Germline V CDR1 and CDR2: KGHSH, LQKENI. The CDR3 contains 14 residues. As DNA, the CDR3 is TGTGCCAGCTCACCCGGGACAGGGTACAATGAGCAGTTCTTC. Encoded protein: CASSPGTGYNEQFF.

This clonotype was recorded a few times. This rearrangement joins TRBV10-3 to TRBJ2-7; 8 bases line up with TRBD1. Germline V gene data show CDR1 as ENHRY and CDR2 as SYGVKD. The junction had 6 bases not matched to a gene; V was cut back by 8 bases and J by 0 bases. This CDR3 contains 14 residues. The CDR3 bases are TGTGCCATCTCTACGGGACAGGCCTCCTACGAGCAGTACTTC. The encoded protein is CAISTGQASYEQYF.

In this sample, this clonotype turned up a few times. The chain links TRBV12-3 or TRBV12-4 to TRBJ2-5; 8 positions agree with TRBD1. This CDR3 has 14 amino acids. V gave up 3 bases and J gave up 3 bases; unmatched junction bases: 3. Here the CDR3 reads CASSLDRVKETQYF. The CDR3 DNA follows: TGTGCCAGCAGTTTGGACAGGGTCAAAGAGACCCAGTACTTC.

The rearrangement uses TRBV7-9 and TRBJ2-2, with D unclear. This CDR3 is 15 amino acids long. CDR1 SEHNR and CDR2 FQNEAQ come from the germline V gene (reference sequence). Between the trimmed V and J ends, which lost 1 base and 1 base, there was a span of 7 bases. The CDR3: CASSLETKNTGELFF. The DNA for the CDR3 is TGTGCCAGCAGCTTAGAGACAAAGAACACCGGGGAGCTGTTTTTT.

The chain recombines TRBV28 with TRBJ1-1, with no clear D. Per the germline V gene, CDR1 is MDHEN and CDR2 is SYDVKM. V dropped 4 bases and J dropped 1 base, with 16 bases sitting between them. The CDR3 length is 16 residues. CDR3 nucleotides: TGTGCCAGCAGTTCCCCGGGAGGGCGGCCGAACACTGAAGCTTTCTTT. Its protein product is CASSSPGGRPNTEAFF.

A few counts support this clonotype. The rearrangement joins TRBV27 to TRBJ2-3; D is undetermined. The V end was cut by 1 base, the J end by 2 bases, with 7 bases between. The CDR3 is made up of 14 amino acids. The germline gives CDR1 MNHEY, CDR2 SMNVEV (reference sequence). CDR3 sequence: CASSLFAFTDTQYF. CDR3 coding DNA: TGTGCCAGCAGTTTATTTGCCTTCACAGATACGCAGTATTTT.

V and J are TRBV29-1 and TRBJ1-4; 9 bases fit TRBD1. V dropped 7 bases and J dropped 8; count of bases not matched to a gene: 8. CDR3 length equals 13 residues. Germline V gives CDR1 SQVTM, CDR2 ANQGSEA. The CDR3 loop is CSGMTGGGEKLFF. The CDR3 DNA reads as TGCAGCGGGATGACAGGGGGTGGGGAAAAACTGTTTTTT. The full variable domain, rest sourced from reference TRBV29-1 and TRBJ1-4, is SAVISQKPSRDICQRGTSLTIQCQVDSQVTMMFWYRQQPGQSLTLIATANQGSEATYESGFVIDKFPISRPNLTFSTLTVSNMSPEDSSIYLCSGMTGGGEKLFFGSGTQLSVL.

This clonotype showed up many times. The rearrangement uses TRBV20-1 and TRBJ2-7; 8 bases agree with TRBD2. The CDR3 extends over 14 amino acids. CDR1 is DFQATT, CDR2 SNEGSKA, per germline (reference sequence). Trimming took 3 bases from V and 3 from J; bases not matched to a gene: 7. CDR3 residues: CSASPGTSNYEQYF. The DNA of the CDR3 is TGCAGTGCTAGTCCCGGGACTAGTAACTACGAGCAGTACTTC.

This clonotype was seen a single time. This sequence joins TRBV20-1 and TRBJ1-1; D unresolved. V lost 2 bases to trimming and J lost 5 bases, with 9 bases between them. The CDR3 is 12 residues long. Germline V CDR1 and CDR2: DFQATT, SNEGSKA (reference sequence). CDR3 amino acids: CSARSPGTEAFF. The CDR3 DNA reads as TGCAGTGCTAGATCCCCGGGTACTGAAGCTTTCTTT.

The J gene is TRBJ1-2, the V gene TRBV27, with 7 bases aligning to TRBD1. The germline gives CDR1 MNHEY, CDR2 SMNVEV (reference sequence). The CDR3 sequence is 12 residues long. Trimming took 8 bases from V and 4 from J; bases not matched to a gene: 4. The CDR3 loop is CASGGQSYGYTF. The CDR3, as DNA: TGTGCCAGCGGGGGACAGTCCTATGGCTACACCTTC.

This clonotype appeared a few times. The CDR3 reads CASSSKAGTKDNEQFF. Here the CDR3 DNA reads TGTGCCAGCAGTTCCAAGGCCGGGACTAAAGACAATGAGCAGTTCTTC. The chain employs TRBV12-3 or TRBV12-4 and TRBJ2-1; 7 bases are shared with TRBD2. The CDR3 is 16 residues long. V lost 4 bases to trimming and J lost 5 bases; unmatched junction nucleotides: 11.

There are a few counts of this clonotype. The chain carries TRBV20-1 and TRBJ2-7, with TRBD2 as a possible D gene (7 bases). The CDR3 extends over 14 amino acids. Germline V gene data show CDR1 as DFQATT and CDR2 as SNEGSKA (reference sequence). The V end was cut by 6 bases, the J end by 4 bases, with 19 bases between. CDR3 in amino acids: CSALGGGASYEQYF. CDR3 coding DNA: TGCAGTGCCCTTGGAGGGGGGGCCTCTTACGAGCAGTACTTC.

The CDR3 DNA reads TGTGCCAGCGGAACCGGGGTGAGAAACTATGGCTACACCTTC. Residues: CASGTGVRNYGYTF. The chain uses TRBV28 and TRBJ1-2; D unclear. V was shortened by 8 bases and J by 2 bases, with 15 bases between the two germline ends. Germline V gene lookup returns CDR1 MDHEN and CDR2 SYDVKM. This CDR3 spans 14 amino acids.

A few counts support this clonotype. The J gene is TRBJ1-4, the V gene TRBV20-1; D remains ambiguous. The CDR3 has 14 amino acids. Deletions cut 5 bases from V and 7 bases from J, with 17 bases between. CDR1 is DFQATT and CDR2 is SNEGSKA in the germline V gene (reference sequence). Here the CDR3 reads CSALRPAATEKLFF. CDR3 DNA sequence: TGCAGTGCTCTAAGGCCCGCCGCGACTGAAAAACTGTTTTTT.

This clonotype was counted a few times. The chain links TRBV6-6 to TRBJ2-5; 9 bases map to TRBD2. Germline V gene sequence: CDR1 MNHNY, CDR2 SVGAGI (reference sequence). The CDR3 consists of 13 residues. Trimming at V came to 6 bases and at J to 5 bases, leaving 4 bases not matched to a gene. Written as DNA, the CDR3 is TGTGCCAGCAGGCGGGAGGGCCGGGAGACCCAGTACTTC. It is translated as CASRREGRETQYF.

This clonotype came up a few times. J is TRBJ1-1 and V is TRBV6-5; weak D call: TRBD1 (5 bases). There are 16 residues in the CDR3. Trimming shortened V by 6 bases and J by 8 bases, and 25 bases separated the two germline ends. From germline, CDR1 is MNHEY and CDR2 SVGAGI. The CDR3 DNA follows: TGTGCCAGCAGGCCCATAACAGGTTTAAGGAGAATCGAAGCTTTCTTT. It encodes CASRPITGLRRIEAFF.

In this sample, this clonotype turned up a few times. This chain uses TRBV18 with TRBJ2-2; TRBD2 agrees at 8 bases. The V and J ends lost 4 bases and 0 bases, in that order; junction bases with no gene match: 1. The CDR3 loop spans 15 amino acids. Germline CDR1 and CDR2: KGHSH and LQKENI. CDR3 sequence (DNA): TGTGCCAGCTCACGAGCGGGAGCGAACACCGGGGAGCTGTTTTTT. Translation gives CASSRAGANTGELFF.